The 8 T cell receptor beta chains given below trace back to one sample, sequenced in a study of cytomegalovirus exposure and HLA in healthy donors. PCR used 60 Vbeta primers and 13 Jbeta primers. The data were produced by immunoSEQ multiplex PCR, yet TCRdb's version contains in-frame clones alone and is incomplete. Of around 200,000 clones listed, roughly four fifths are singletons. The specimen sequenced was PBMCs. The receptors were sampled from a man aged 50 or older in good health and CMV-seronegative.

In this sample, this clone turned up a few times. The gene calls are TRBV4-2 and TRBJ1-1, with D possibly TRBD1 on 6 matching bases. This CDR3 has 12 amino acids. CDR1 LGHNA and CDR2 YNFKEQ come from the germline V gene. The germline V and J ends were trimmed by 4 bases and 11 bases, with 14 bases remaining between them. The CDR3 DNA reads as TGTGCCAGCAGCCCCACAGGGCTGGAGGCTTTCTTT. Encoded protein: CASSPTGLEAFF.

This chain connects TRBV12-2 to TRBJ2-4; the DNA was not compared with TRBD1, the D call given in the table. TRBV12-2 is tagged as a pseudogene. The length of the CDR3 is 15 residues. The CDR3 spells CASRFPGRAKNIQYF. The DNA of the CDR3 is TGTGCAAGTCGCTTCCCTGGGCGAGCCAAAAACATTCAGTACTTC.

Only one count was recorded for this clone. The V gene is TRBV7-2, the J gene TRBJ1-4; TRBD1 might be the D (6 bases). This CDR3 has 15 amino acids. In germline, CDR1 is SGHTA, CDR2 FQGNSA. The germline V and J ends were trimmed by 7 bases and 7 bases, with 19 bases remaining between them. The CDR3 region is CASTPGGANGEKLFF. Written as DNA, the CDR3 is TGTGCCAGCACCCCTGGGGGGGCAAACGGTGAAAAACTGTTTTTT.

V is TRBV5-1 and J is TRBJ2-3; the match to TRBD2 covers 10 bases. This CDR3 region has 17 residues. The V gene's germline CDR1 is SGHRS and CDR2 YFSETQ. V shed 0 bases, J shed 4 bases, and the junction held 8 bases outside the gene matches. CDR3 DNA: TGCGCCAGCAGCTTGGTAGCGGGGGGACTTACAGCAGATACGCAGTATTTT. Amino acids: CASSLVAGGLTADTQYF.

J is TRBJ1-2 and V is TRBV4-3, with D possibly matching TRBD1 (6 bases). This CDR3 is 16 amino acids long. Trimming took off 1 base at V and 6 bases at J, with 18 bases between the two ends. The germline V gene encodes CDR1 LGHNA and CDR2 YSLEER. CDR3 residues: CASSQANAGERNGYTF. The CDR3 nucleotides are TGCGCCAGCAGCCAAGCAAACGCAGGGGAAAGGAATGGCTACACCTTC.

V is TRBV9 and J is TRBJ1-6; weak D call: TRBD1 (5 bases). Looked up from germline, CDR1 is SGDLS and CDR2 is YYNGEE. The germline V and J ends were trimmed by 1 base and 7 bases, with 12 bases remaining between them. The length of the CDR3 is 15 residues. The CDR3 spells CASSVRGEGNSPLHF. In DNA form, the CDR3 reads TGTGCCAGCAGCGTACGTGGGGAGGGGAATTCACCCCTCCACTTT.

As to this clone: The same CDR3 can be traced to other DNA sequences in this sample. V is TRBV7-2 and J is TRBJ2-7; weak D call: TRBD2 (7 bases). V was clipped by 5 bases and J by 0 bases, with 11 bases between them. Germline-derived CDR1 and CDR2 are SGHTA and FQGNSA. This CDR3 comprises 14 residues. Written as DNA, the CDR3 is TGTGCCAGCAGCACGGGGGGACACTCCTACGAGCAGTACTTC. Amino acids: CASSTGGHSYEQYF. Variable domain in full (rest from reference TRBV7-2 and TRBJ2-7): GAGVSQSPSNKVTEKGKDVELRCDPISGHTALYWYRQSLGQGLEFLIYFQGNSAPDKSGLPSDRFSAERTGGSVSTLTIQRTQQEDSAVYLCASSTGGHSYEQYFGPGTRLTVT.

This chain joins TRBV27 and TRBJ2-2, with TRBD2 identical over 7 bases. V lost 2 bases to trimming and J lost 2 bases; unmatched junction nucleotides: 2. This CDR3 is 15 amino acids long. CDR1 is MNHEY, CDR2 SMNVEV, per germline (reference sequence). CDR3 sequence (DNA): TGTGCCAGCAGTTTAGGGGGGGTTAACACCGGGGAGCTGTTTTTT. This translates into CASSLGGVNTGELFF.